This section outlines one TCR beta chain sequence together with its context. This sample was taken from a study of shared clonotypes between healthy human individuals. This CDR3 has 14 residues. CDR1 and CDR2 from the germline V gene are GTSNPN and SVGIG (reference sequence). The junction had 8 bases not matched to a gene; V was cut back by 2 bases and J by 5 bases. PBMC DNA, left unsorted, was sequenced on ten immunoSEQ deep assay plates. Authors' methods: ImmunoSEQ output held junction-only sequences without quality scores, so filtering differed. Profiling relied on immunoSEQ multiplex PCR, and the TCRdb table lists in-frame clones only, not all of them. V and J calls plus clone size are reproduced from that table; the DNA served to infer D and trimming. The repertoire has 97,000 or so clones, roughly half of them found once; the top ten carry roughly 15%. All donors qualified as healthy HIV-negative adults and had experienced no recent acute infections or vaccinations.

The source material was PBMCs. The chain carries TRBV30 and TRBJ2-5; 7 positions match TRBD1. The receptor's source is a middle-aged woman in good health. Some clones in this sample may be carry-over from other donors' samples. The DNA for the CDR3 is TGTGCCTGGAGTCCGTCGACAGGGACGGAGACCCAGTACTTC. It translates to CAWSPSTGTETQYF.